This TCR beta chain was recorded in a study of identical twins. Findings of the study overall: Cross-sectional statistics, not tracking of the same donors, supported the conclusions.

Each CDR3 protein gets one entry after TCRdb re-called the 5' RACE reads with MiXCR. Of about 200,000 distinct CDR3 sequences in the sample, over 8% were seen once. To note about this clonotype: Its antigen is still unknown.

The clonotype comes from a woman between 18 and 30 years old in good health. Sequencing was done on a sample of memory (CD45RO+) T cells sorted from blood.

The CDR3: CSGMAGNQPQHF. CDR3 bases: TGCAGCGGAATGGCCGGAAATCAGCCCCAGCATTTT. This chain connects TRBV20-1 to TRBJ1-5, with D hard to call. Germline CDR1 and CDR2: DFQATT and SNEGSKA (reference sequence). CDR3 length: 12 residues.